One and the same sample provided the 4 T cell receptor beta chains below, sequenced in a study of T cell repertoires in cytomegalovirus infection. No antigen has been assigned to these receptors. TCRdb fed the reads into MiXCR, producing one record per CDR3 protein. Found here are approximately 280,000 distinct CDR3 sequences, about 20% of them singletons; the top ten hold roughly 19%. The sample consisted of cultured PBMCs, taken from culture after CMV antigen stimulation. Every receptor here comes from a human donor in good health (CMV status not recorded). Some clones in this sample may be carry-over from other donors' samples.

This clonotype was detected many times. V gene TRBV7-2 combines with J gene TRBJ2-7, with 7 bases identical to TRBD2. The germline gives CDR1 SGHTA, CDR2 FQGNSA. With V trimmed by 7 bases and J by 0 bases, 3 bases remained unmatched. The CDR3 length is 13 residues. This CDR3 reads CASMSSGSYEQYF. DNA for the CDR3: TGTGCCAGCATGTCTAGCGGCTCCTACGAGCAGTACTTC.

Ten or more counts support this clonotype. This chain connects TRBV7-2 to TRBJ2-3; D is tentatively TRBD1 or TRBD2 (5 bases each). Trimming cost V 5 bases and J 11 bases, with 17 bases left between them. Germline CDR1 and CDR2: SGHTA and FQGNSA. This CDR3 spans 13 amino acids. CDR3 nucleotide sequence: TGTGCCAGCAGCCCAGTGGGTGGGACGGGGCAGTATTTT. Protein sequence: CASSPVGGTGQYF.

This clonotype came up a few times. The gene calls are TRBV19 and TRBJ1-1, with D unresolved. The CDR3 runs to 13 residues. CDR1 and CDR2 (germline): LNHDA, SQIVND (reference sequence). The V and J ends lost 1 base and 3 bases respectively, with 6 bases between them. CDR3 DNA: TGTGCCAGTAGTATAGTGCCGGACACTGAAGCTTTCTTT. It codes for CASSIVPDTEAFF.

V usage is TRBV5-6 and J usage is TRBJ1-4; D is perhaps TRBD1 (6 bases). The CDR3 contains 17 residues. CDR1 is SGHDT and CDR2 is YYEEEE in the germline V gene. V shed 5 bases and J shed 4 bases, with 21 bases lying between them. As DNA, the CDR3 is TGTGCCAGCAGACACTCCGACAGGCACGGTATTAATGAAAAACTGTTTTTT. This codes for CASRHSDRHGINEKLFF.